The table lists the clone carrying this TCR beta chain with many counts. The antigen is unknown. The source of the sample is a study of T cells after yellow fever vaccination. General study points: A minor fraction of clonotypes spanned both CD4 and CD8 compartments. Repertoires obtained by FACS sorting could include abundant clonotypes that entered as contaminants from the bulk population.

The 5'RACE template-switching step produced TCR cDNA and added a universal primer site and UMIs. TCRdb ran MiXCR on the 5' RACE reads and lists one entry per CDR3 protein. The sample carries approximately 250,000 distinct CDR3 sequences, roughly 3.5% recorded once. With 4 bases removed from V and 5 bases from J, the gap between germline ends came to 12 bases. The CDR3 spans 14 residues. In germline, CDR1 is SGDLS, CDR2 YYNGEE. The receptor was derived from a man between 18 and 29 years old who received the YFV17D yellow fever vaccine. The chain recombines TRBV9 with TRBJ2-2; perhaps TRBD1 as D (6 bases). This specimen was PBMCs, taken 15 days after the yellow fever booster vaccination. For the CDR3, the DNA is TGTGCCAGCAGCTCTTACAGGGAAACCGGGGAGCTGTTTTTT. This translates into CASSSYRETGELFF.